This entry is about one TCR beta chain. The antigen is not known. Libraries were UMI-labeled 5' RACE TRB cDNA. Reprocessing the 5' RACE reads, TCRdb reports a single entry for every CDR3 protein and omits DNA. This sample contains roughly 120,000 distinct CDR3 sequences. The CDR3 totals 13 residues. Germline CDR1 reads MNHNY; CDR2 reads SVGAGI (reference sequence). The data belong to a study of CXCR3-negative and CXCR3-positive naive CD8 T cells. Study details: The TRB read total, around 140 million, broke down to about 1.5 +/- 0.3 million reads per library.

General observations from the study: Naive cells with CXCR3 showed TRB CDR3s that were more hydrophobic than those in CXCR3-negative naive cells. Surface CD5 looked about the same in the naive subsets, so the authors worked out TCR strength from TRB CDR3 properties.

Sequencing was done on a sample of naive CXCR3+ CD8+ T cells from blood. As to subset: CD45RO-CCR7+CD27+CD95- naive CD8+ T cells expressing CXCR3 (TNR3+). V is TRBV6-6 and J is TRBJ1-1. The TCR originated in a human donor in good health. Some clones in this sample may be carry-over from other donors' samples. The CDR3 sequence: CASSYDKISEAFF.